This entry features one T cell receptor (beta chain) sequence. Its antigen remains unidentified. Per-base quality was not reported, and no clone a single base away is much larger than it. The sample comes from a study of shared clonotypes between healthy human individuals (dated by TCRdb to the early 2020s). Some background on the complete study: A couple of women and three men aged 18 to 49 years were included in the cohort. Different laboratories and diverse techniques were used to prepare libraries and sequence TCR repertoires, to increase sequencing depth and limit assay-specific biases. Each donor's leukapheresis produced roughly between roughly 0.85 and 9 billion PBMCs. Blood TCR repertoires of roughly 5 healthy adults were deeply sequenced to estimate repertoire size and the extent of clonotype sharing between individuals. For each donor, CD4 naive and CD4 memory were each given three plates, CD8 naive was given two plates, and CD8 memory was given one plate.

Including cysteine and phenylalanine, the CDR3 has 21 amino acids. Only the CDR3 DNA stays, 63 bases, in frame from base 1. V loses 4 bases, J loses 1 base, and the germline ends lie 27 bases apart. Per the germline V gene, SGDLS is the CDR1 and YYNGEE is the CDR2. The donors were healthy, HIV-negative adults who had no recently reported acute infections or vaccinations. All donors were Caucasian adults living in Nashville, Tennessee, USA. CD4+ T cells were enriched through magnetic negative selection, after which naive cells were positively selected on CD45RA and the remaining negative fraction served as the memory subset. After blood collection by leukapheresis, PBMCs were isolated using Ficoll-Histopaque density gradient centrifugation and then cryopreserved in the vapor phase of liquid nitrogen. Analytical flow cytometry was used to check the purity and quantity of every magnetically sorted T cell population. Each sorted fraction had its genomic DNA isolated and then quantified by UV absorbance on a Nanodrop 2000c.

Using the deep immunoSEQ assay, multiplex PCR amplified TCR CDR3 regions from genomic DNA. Extracted genomic DNA from each cell subset was spread evenly across all wells of several immunoSEQ 96-well plates, with each plate serving as a replicate. Each replicate PCR for sorted subsets received around 200 ng genomic DNA, equal to around 32,000 T cell genomes. Purified libraries were measured with a Qubit 3.0 fluorometer, size-checked on a Bioanalyzer 2100, and measured again with the KAPA Library Quantification kit. A separate single-read 150-cycle Illumina NextSeq 550 flow cell was used to sequence each immunoSEQ 96-well plate. As for the original processing: Because the immunoSEQ output included only junctional sequences and no quality scores, the filtering could not be the same as the filtering used for full-length reads. To assign V/J genes and CDR3, sequences were annotated against IMGT germline references using PyIR, a Python wrapper for IgBLAST v1.9. Reads were filtered out if the reads had weak V/J assignments (E-value above 1e-6), no CDR3, stop codons, out-of-frame junctions, or ambiguous translated residues. V3J clonotypes were defined by identical inferred V gene, J gene, and CDR3 amino acid sequence. Percentage overlap between repertoires was computed as shared unique clonotypes divided by the size of the smaller repertoire. Three approaches were used to assess repertoire richness: RTK rarefaction, the Chao1 estimator, and Recon v2.1 estimates of unobserved clonotypes. Generation probabilities were computed with OLGA for all TCRbeta clonotypes obtained by the gDNA method from a few donors. TCRdb took this table from immuneACCESS and kept in-frame rearrangements with V and J called. Such tables lack part of the clones; where checked against another copy, unresolved V genes explain under half of the gap, and the rest is unexplained. The D gene and trimming were derived from the DNA, and the V and J assignments and clone size from that table. The sample table holds roughly 2,500,000 clones, of which 80% to 95% were seen once. The top ten clones comprise 0.36% of the sample.

Results the study describes overall, beyond this receptor: Sampling was limited to blood, and TCR repertoires in tissue likely differ from TCR repertoires in blood. Pairwise subsampling indicated that sequencing depth was expected to affect the degree of clonotype sharing among donors. Naive subsets generally had larger estimated clonotype richness than memory subsets. Compared with non-shared clonotypes, the clonotypes found in all four sorted-subset donors had higher generation probabilities. Because the study included a small number of donors, the genetic and exposure-history diversity represented was limited. Rarefaction of sorted-subset datasets indicated incomplete sequencing despite the large sequencing depth. Across a handful of donors, 4.5% to 6.5% of naive CD4, roughly 3.4% of naive CD8, roughly 2.2% of memory CD4, and approximately 0.4% of memory CD8 clonotypes were shared.

Rearrangement joined TRBV9 to TRBJ2-6; 6 matching bases give a weak D call of TRBD1. The receptor was derived from a man aged 18-30 years in good health. Some clones in this sample may be carry-over from other donors' samples. Specimen: naive CD4+ T cells from PBMCs. Read against the paper, the sample's cell subset or site label means: CD45RA+ positively selected. The CDR3 protein sequence reads: CASSLRHKGVNPQSGANVLTF. The sequence in DNA is TGTGCCAGCAGCTTACGACATAAGGGGGTGAACCCTCAATCTGGGGCCAACGTCCTGACTTTC.